The following is a T cell receptor (beta chain) sequence with its context. The antigen remains undetermined. This sample was taken from a study of T cells expressing NK-cell markers. TCRdb re-called the 5' RACE reads; every CDR3 protein appears as one record, without DNA. The table lists approximately 440,000 distinct CDR3 sequences, with approximately 1.5% in the top ten. Whole-study findings and limits: In several donors, these clonotypes also led the CD3+CD56-NKG2C+ fraction.

CDR3 length: 14 residues. CDR1 and CDR2 (germline): SGHVS, FQNEAQ. Specimen: blood T cells: a sorted CD56 or NKG2C T cell subset, CD4+ or CD8+ T cells, or bulk PBMC T cells (not recorded which). The rearrangement links TRBV7-8 to TRBJ2-7. The receptor comes from a woman aged 50 to 65 in good health. CDR3 in amino acids: CASSLGRFTYEQYF.